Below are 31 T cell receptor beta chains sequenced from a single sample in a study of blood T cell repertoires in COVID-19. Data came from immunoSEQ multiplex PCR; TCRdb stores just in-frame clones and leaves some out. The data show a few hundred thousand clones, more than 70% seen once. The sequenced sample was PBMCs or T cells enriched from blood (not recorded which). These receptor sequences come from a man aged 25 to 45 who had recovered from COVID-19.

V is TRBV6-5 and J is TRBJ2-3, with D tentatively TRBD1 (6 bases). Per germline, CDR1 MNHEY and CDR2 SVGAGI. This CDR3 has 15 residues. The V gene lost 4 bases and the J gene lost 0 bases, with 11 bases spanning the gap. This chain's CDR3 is CASSSKGQSTDTQYF. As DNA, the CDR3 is TGTGCCAGCAGTTCCAAGGGACAAAGCACAGATACGCAGTATTTT.

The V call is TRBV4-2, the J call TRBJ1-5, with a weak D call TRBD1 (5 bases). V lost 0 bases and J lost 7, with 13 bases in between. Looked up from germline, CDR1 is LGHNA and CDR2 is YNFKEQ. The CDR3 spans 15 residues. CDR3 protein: CASSQEGGYGQPQHF. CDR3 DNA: TGTGCCAGCAGCCAAGAGGGGGGTTATGGCCAGCCCCAGCATTTT.

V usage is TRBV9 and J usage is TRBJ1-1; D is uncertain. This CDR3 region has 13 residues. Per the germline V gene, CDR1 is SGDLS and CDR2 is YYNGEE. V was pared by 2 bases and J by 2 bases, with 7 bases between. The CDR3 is CASSVYTNTEAFF. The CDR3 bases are TGTGCCAGCAGCGTTTACACCAACACTGAAGCTTTCTTT.

CDR3 DNA sequence: TGTGCCAGCAGCTTCGGGGGAACTGAAGCTTTCTTT. Encoded protein: CASSFGGTEAFF. The gene calls are TRBV5-6 and TRBJ1-1; TRBD1 is a possible D gene (5 bases). The CDR3 sequence is 12 residues long. Germline assignment: CDR1 SGHDT and CDR2 YYEEEE. V lost 2 bases and J 5 bases, leaving 7 bases between the germline ends.

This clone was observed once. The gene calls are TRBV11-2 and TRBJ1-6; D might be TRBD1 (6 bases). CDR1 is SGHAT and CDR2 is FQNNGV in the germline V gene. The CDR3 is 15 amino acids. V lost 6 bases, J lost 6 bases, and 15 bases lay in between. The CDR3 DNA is TGTGCCAGCAGTGACGGACAGACCATTAATTCACCCCTCCACTTT. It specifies CASSDGQTINSPLHF.

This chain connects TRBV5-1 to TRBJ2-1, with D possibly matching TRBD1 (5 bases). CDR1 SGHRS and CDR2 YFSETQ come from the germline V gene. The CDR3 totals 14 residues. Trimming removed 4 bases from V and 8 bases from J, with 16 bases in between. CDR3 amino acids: CASSRLLDTDEQFF. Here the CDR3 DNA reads TGCGCCAGCAGCCGCTTACTGGACACAGATGAGCAGTTCTTC.

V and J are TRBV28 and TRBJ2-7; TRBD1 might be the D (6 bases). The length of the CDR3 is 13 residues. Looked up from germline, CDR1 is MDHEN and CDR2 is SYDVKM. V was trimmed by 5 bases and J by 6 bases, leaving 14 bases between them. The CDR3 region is CASSQPQGFEQYF. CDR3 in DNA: TGTGCCAGCAGTCAACCACAGGGTTTCGAGCAGTACTTC.

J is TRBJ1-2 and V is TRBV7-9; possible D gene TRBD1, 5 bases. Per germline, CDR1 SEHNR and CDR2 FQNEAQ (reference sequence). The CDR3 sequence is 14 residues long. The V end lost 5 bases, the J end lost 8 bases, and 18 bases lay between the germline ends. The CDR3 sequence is CASSPAGGEWGYTF. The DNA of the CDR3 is TGTGCCAGCAGCCCAGCGGGGGGAGAATGGGGCTACACCTTC.

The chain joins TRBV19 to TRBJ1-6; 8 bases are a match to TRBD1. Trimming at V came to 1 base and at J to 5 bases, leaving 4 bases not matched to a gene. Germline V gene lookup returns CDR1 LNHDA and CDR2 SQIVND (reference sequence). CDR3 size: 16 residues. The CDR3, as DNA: TGTGCCAGTAGTATAGGAGGGACAGGAAATAATTCACCCCTCCACTTT. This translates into CASSIGGTGNNSPLHF.

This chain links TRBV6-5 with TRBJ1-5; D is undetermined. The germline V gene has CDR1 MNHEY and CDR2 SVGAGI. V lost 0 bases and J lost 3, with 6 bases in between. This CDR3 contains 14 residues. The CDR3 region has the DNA TGTGCCAGCAGTTACTCCAGCGCCAATCAGCCCCAGCATTTT. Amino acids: CASSYSSANQPQHF.

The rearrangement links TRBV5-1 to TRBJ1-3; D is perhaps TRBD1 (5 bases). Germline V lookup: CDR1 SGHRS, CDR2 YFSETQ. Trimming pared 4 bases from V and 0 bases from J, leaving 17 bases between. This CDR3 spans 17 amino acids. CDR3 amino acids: CASSPSVGARSGNTIYF. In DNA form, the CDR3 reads TGCGCCAGCAGCCCAAGCGTAGGGGCGCGCTCTGGAAACACCATATATTTT.

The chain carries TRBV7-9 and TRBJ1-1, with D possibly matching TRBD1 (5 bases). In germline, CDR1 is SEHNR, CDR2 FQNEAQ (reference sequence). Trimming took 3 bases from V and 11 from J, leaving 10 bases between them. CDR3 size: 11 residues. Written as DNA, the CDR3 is TGTGCCAGCAGCTTGCAGGCAGGGGCTTTCTTT. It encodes CASSLQAGAFF.

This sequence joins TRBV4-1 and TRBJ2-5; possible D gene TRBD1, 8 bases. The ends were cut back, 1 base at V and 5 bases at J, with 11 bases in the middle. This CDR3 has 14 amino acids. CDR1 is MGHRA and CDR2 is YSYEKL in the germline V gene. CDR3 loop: CASSQVQGGETQYF. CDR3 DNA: TGCGCCAGCAGCCAAGTACAGGGGGGGGAGACCCAGTACTTC.

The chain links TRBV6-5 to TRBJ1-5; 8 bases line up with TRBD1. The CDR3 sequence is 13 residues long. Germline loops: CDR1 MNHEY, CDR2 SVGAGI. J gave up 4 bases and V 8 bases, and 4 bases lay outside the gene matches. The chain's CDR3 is CASLRTGNQPQHF. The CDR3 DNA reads TGTGCCAGCCTCAGGACAGGGAATCAGCCCCAGCATTTT.

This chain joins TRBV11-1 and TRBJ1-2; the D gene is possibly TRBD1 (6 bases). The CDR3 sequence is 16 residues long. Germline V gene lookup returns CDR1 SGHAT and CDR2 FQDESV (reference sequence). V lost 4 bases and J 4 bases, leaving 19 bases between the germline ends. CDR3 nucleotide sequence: TGTGCCAGCAGCTCGAACCCAGGGGCTGGTGTCTATGGCTACACCTTC. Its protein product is CASSSNPGAGVYGYTF.

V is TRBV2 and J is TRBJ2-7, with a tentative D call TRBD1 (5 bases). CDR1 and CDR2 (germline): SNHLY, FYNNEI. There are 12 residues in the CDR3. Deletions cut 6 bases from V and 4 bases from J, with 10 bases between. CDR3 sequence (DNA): TGTGCCAGCAGGTTCGACAGTTACGAGCAGTACTTC. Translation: CASRFDSYEQYF. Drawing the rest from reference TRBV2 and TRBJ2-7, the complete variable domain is EPEVTQTPSHQVTQMGQEVILRCVPISNHLYFYWYRQILGQKVEFLVSFYNNEISEKSEIFDDQFSVERPDGSNFTLKIRSTKLEDSAMYFCASRFDSYEQYFGPGTRLTVT.

CDR3 nucleotide sequence: TGTGCCAGCACCGCGAGCGTGGTTGTTGACACTGAAGCTTTCTTT. This codes for CASTASVVVDTEAFF. The chain links TRBV5-4 to TRBJ1-1, with D unresolved. This CDR3 region has 15 residues. With 6 bases removed from V and 3 bases from J, the gap between germline ends came to 18 bases. In germline, CDR1 is SGHNT, CDR2 YYREEE (reference sequence). Looking up the rest from reference TRBV5-4 and TRBJ1-1 gives the full variable domain: ETGVTQSPTHLIKTRGQQVTLRCSSQSGHNTVSWYQQALGQGPQFIFQYYREEENGRGNFPPRFSGLQFPNYSSELNVNALELDDSALYLCASTASVVVDTEAFFGQGTRLTVV.

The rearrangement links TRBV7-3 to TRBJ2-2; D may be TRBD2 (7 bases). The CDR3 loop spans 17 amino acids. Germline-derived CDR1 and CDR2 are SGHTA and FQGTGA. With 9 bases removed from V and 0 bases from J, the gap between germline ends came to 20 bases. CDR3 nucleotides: TGTGCCAGAGAGGGGCGCGGGGGCGTCGCGAACACCGGGGAGCTGTTTTTT. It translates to CAREGRGGVANTGELFF. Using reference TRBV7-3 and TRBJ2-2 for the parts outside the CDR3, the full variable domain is GAGVSQTPSNKVTEKGKYVELRCDPISGHTALYWYRQSLGQGPEFLIYFQGTGAADDSGLPNDRFFAVRPEGSVSTLKIQRTERGDSAVYLCAREGRGGVANTGELFFGEGSRLTVL.

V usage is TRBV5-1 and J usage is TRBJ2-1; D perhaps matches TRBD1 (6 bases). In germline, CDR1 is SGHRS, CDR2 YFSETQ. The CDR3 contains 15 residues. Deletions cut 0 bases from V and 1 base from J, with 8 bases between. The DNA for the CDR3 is TGCGCCAGCAGCTTGGTCCAGGGGTCCTACAATGAGCAGTTCTTC. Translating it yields CASSLVQGSYNEQFF.

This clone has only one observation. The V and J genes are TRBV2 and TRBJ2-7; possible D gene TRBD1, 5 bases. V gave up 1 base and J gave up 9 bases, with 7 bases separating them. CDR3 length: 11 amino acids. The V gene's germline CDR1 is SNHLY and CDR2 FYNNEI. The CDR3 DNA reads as TGTGCCAGCAGTGAAGACAGGAGGCAGTACTTC. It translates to CASSEDRRQYF.

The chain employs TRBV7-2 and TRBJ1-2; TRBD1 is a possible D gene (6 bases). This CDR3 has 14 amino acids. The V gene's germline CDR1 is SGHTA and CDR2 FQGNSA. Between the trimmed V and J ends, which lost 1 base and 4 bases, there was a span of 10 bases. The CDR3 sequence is CASSLGIGGYGYTF. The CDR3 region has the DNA TGTGCCAGCAGCTTAGGCATAGGGGGCTATGGCTACACCTTC.

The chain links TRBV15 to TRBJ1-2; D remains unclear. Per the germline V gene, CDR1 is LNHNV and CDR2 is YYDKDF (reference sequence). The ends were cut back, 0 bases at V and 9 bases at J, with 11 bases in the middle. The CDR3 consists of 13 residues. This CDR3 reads CATSRDLGSSYTF. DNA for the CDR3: TGTGCCACCAGCAGAGATCTAGGCAGTAGCTACACCTTC.

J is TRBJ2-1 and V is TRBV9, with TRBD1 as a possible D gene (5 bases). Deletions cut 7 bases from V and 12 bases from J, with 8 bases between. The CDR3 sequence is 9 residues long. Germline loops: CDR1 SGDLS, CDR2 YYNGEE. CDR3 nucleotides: TGTGCCAGCGGGGCGCTGCAGTTCTTC. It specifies CASGALQFF.

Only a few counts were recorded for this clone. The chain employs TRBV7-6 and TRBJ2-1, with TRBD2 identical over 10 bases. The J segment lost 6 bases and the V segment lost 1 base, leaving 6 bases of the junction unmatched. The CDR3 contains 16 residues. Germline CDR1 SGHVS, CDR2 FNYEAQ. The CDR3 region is CASSLEASGGRNEQFF. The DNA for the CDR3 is TGTGCCAGCAGCTTAGAGGCTAGCGGGGGTCGCAATGAGCAGTTCTTC.

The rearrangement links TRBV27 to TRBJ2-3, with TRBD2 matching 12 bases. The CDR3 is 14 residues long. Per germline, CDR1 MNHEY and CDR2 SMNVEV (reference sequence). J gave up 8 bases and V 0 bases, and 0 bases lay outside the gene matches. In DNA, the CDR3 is TGTGCCAGCAGTTTATCGGGACTAGCGGGTACGCAGTATTTT. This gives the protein CASSLSGLAGTQYF.

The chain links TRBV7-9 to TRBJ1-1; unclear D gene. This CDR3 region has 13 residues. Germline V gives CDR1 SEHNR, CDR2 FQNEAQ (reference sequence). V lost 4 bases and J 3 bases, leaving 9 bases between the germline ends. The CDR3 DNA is TGTGCCAGCAGCTCGTCGGGTGACACTGAAGCTTTCTTT. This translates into CASSSSGDTEAFF.

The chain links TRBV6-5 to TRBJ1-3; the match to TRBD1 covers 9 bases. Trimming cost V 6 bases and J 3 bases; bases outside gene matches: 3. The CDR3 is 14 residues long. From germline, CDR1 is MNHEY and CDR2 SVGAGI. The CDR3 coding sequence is TGTGCCAGCAGGGACAGGGGAGGTGGAAACACCATATATTTT. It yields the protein CASRDRGGGNTIYF.

CDR3 bases: TGTGCCAGCAGCGGTTCGCCTACGAACACCGGGGAGCTGTTTTTT. Translation gives CASSGSPTNTGELFF. This rearrangement joins TRBV7-3 to TRBJ2-2; D is uncertain. The ends were cut back, 5 bases at V and 0 bases at J, with 10 bases in the middle. Germline assignment: CDR1 SGHTA and CDR2 FQGTGA. The CDR3 runs to 15 residues. Together with reference TRBV7-3 and TRBJ2-2, the CDR3 gives the full variable domain: GAGVSQTPSNKVTEKGKYVELRCDPISGHTALYWYRQSLGQGPEFLIYFQGTGAADDSGLPNDRFFAVRPEGSVSTLKIQRTERGDSAVYLCASSGSPTNTGELFFGEGSRLTVL.

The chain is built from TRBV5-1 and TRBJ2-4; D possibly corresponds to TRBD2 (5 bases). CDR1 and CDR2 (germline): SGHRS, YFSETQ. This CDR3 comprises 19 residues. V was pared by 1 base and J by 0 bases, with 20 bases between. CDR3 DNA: TGCGCCAGCAGCTTGTCCGGGGTCCCGGCCGGCCTAGCCAAAAACATTCAGTACTTC. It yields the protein CASSLSGVPAGLAKNIQYF. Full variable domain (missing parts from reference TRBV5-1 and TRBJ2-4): KAGVTQTPRYLIKTRGQQVTLSCSPISGHRSVSWYQQTPGQGLQFLFEYFSETQRNKGNFPGRFSGRQFSNSRSEMNVSTLELGDSALYLCASSLSGVPAGLAKNIQYFGAGTRLSVL.

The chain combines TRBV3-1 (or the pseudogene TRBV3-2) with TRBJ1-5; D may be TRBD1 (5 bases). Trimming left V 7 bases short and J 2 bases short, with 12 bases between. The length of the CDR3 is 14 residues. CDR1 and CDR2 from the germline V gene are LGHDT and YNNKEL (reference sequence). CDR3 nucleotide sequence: TGTGCCAGCACCGACAGTTACGGCAATCAGCCCCAGCATTTT. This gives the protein CASTDSYGNQPQHF.

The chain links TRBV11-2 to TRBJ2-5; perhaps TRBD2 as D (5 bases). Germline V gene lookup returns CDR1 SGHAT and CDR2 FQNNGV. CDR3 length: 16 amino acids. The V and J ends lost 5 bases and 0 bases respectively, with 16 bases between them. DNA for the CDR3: TGTGCCAGCAGCACACTGCCCAAGCGGTACCAAGAGACCCAGTACTTC. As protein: CASSTLPKRYQETQYF.